This T cell receptor (beta chain) was recorded in a study of beta chain features in type 1 diabetes. Regarding the study as a whole: Moderately but significantly shorter TCRB CDR3s were found in Type 1 diabetes patients in all four CD4+ subsets. Patients with type 1 diabetes carried fewer insertions and had more deletions at their VDJ junctions. The study notes PCR might favor shorter templates equally in patients and controls.

Worth noting for this clone: Its antigen remains unknown.

All of the isolated RNA was reverse transcribed, so expressed TCRB transcripts were sequenced. About 1 million reads, on average, came from each of the stem cell-like memory T cell samples. The data were produced by immunoSEQ multiplex PCR, yet TCRdb's version contains in-frame clones alone and is incomplete. This table has 35,000 to 50,000 clones, 50% appearing once. The J segment lost 5 bases and the V segment lost 1 base, leaving 11 bases of the junction unmatched. CDR1 is SGHDT and CDR2 is YYEEEE in the germline V gene. This CDR3 is 16 amino acids long. The gene calls are TRBV5-6 and TRBJ2-5; TRBD2 matches 7 bases. Sequenced sample: stem cell memory CD4+ T cells from blood. This TCR was sampled from a woman in her 30s in good health. In DNA form, the CDR3 reads TGTGCCAGCAGCTTGCGGCGGGAGAGCTGGTCGGAGACCCAGTACTTC. Its protein is CASSLRRESWSETQYF.